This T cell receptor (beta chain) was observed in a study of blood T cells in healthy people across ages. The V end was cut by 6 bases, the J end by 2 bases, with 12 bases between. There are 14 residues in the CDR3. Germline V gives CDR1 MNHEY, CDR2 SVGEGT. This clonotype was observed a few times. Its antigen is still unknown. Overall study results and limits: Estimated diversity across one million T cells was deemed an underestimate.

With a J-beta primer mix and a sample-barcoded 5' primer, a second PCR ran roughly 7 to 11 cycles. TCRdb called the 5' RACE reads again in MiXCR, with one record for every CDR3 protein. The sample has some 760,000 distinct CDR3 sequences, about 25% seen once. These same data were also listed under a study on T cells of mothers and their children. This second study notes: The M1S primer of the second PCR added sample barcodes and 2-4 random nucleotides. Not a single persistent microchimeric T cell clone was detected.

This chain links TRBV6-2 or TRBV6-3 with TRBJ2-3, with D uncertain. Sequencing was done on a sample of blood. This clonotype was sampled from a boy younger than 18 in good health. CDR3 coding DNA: TGTGCCAGCAGACGGGCGGACCCCACAGATACGCAGTATTTT. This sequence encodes CASRRADPTDTQYF.